This TCR beta chain was documented in a study of identical twins. TCRdb re-called the 5' RACE reads through MiXCR, storing one row per CDR3 protein. The sample consists of roughly 220,000 distinct CDR3 sequences, 6% to 7% of them appearing once. Germline V CDR1 and CDR2: MNHEY, SMNVEV (reference sequence). The ends were cut back, 6 bases at V and 0 bases at J, with 24 bases in the middle. There are 19 residues in the CDR3. The data were also submitted as part of a second study, on T cells expressing NK-cell markers. That paper adds: The authors derived TCR beta repertoires from sorted CD3+CD56+NKG2C+, CD3+CD56+NKG2C- and CD3+CD56-NKG2C+ T cells. The authors restricted sorting to alpha-beta TCR T cells with an anti-gamma-delta TCR antibody in several experiments. It is unclear if expanded NKG2C-expressing clones target HCMV antigens.

The gene calls are TRBV27 and TRBJ2-1, with D perhaps matching TRBD2 (6 bases). The sample was CD8+ T cells sorted from blood. The source is a woman aged 18-29 years in good health. CDR3 region: CASRVGDSRLGSSYNEQFF. For the CDR3, the DNA is TGTGCCAGCAGGGTGGGAGACAGCCGACTCGGGAGCTCCTACAATGAGCAGTTCTTC.